Each of the 13 T cell receptor beta chains below was sequenced from the same sample in a study of cytomegalovirus exposure and HLA in healthy donors (dated by TCRdb to the late 2010s). Libraries were made using the immunoSEQ multiplex PCR assay. The multiplex PCR relied on a mix of 60 forward primers for TCR Vbeta segments and 13 reverse primers for TCR Jbeta segments. TCRdb took this table from immuneACCESS and kept in-frame rearrangements with V and J called. Such tables lack part of the clones; where checked against another copy, unresolved V genes explain under half of the gap, and the rest is unexplained. Here the sample has approximately 160,000 clones; approximately 81% occur a single time. The ten largest make up under 1.5% of the sample. Sequences were obtained from PBMCs. The receptors originated from a young man in good health and CMV-seronegative.

The rearrangement links TRBV10-3 to TRBJ1-1, with D perhaps TRBD1 (6 bases). Trimming took off 7 bases at V and 5 bases at J, with 17 bases between the two ends. The CDR3 is made up of 14 amino acids. Germline V gives CDR1 ENHRY, CDR2 SYGVKD. As DNA, the CDR3 is TGTGCCATCAAAGTTCAGGGGACCGGGACTGAAGCTTTCTTT. Its protein is CAIKVQGTGTEAFF.

The chain uses TRBV7-7 and TRBJ2-1, with 7 bases identical to TRBD2. J lost 6 bases, V lost 5 bases, and 10 bases had no gene match. The CDR3 loop spans 15 amino acids. Germline loops: CDR1 SSHAT, CDR2 FNYEAQ (reference sequence). The CDR3: CASSDVGGRANEQFF. Written as DNA, the CDR3 is TGTGCCAGCAGCGACGTGGGAGGGAGGGCCAATGAGCAGTTCTTC.

The CDR3, as DNA: TGTGCCAGCAGCAGCCGCGGACAGGGGTTTAATTCACCCCTCCACTTT. Its translation is CASSSRGQGFNSPLHF. The rearrangement links TRBV5-5 to TRBJ1-6, with 9 bases lining up with TRBD1. The germline V gene encodes CDR1 SGHKS and CDR2 YYEKEE (reference sequence). With 4 bases clipped from V and 6 bases from J, the junction kept 8 bases outside the gene matches. CDR3 length: 16 amino acids.

The chain couples TRBV25-1 to TRBJ2-1; D possibly corresponds to TRBD2 (5 bases). This CDR3 is built from 11 residues. Trimming stripped 7 bases from V and 7 bases from J, with 8 bases between. Per the germline V gene, CDR1 is MGHDK and CDR2 is SYGVNS. The CDR3 reads CASKRGNEQFF. The CDR3 bases are TGTGCCAGCAAGAGAGGGAATGAGCAGTTCTTC.

The CDR3: CASSQVGGTNTGELFF. The CDR3 nucleotides read TGTGCCAGCAGCCAAGTGGGGGGGACCAACACCGGGGAGCTGTTTTTT. The gene calls are TRBV14 and TRBJ2-2, with 7 bases lining up with TRBD2. V shed 1 base, J shed 2 bases, and the junction held 4 bases outside the gene matches. The CDR3 consists of 16 residues. Looked up from germline, CDR1 is SGHDN and CDR2 is FVKESK. The complete variable domain, with remaining parts taken from reference TRBV14 and TRBJ2-2, reads EAGVTQFPSHSVIEKGQTVTLRCDPISGHDNLYWYRRVMGKEIKFLLHFVKESKQDESGMPNNRFLAERTGGTYSTLKVQPAELEDSGVYFCASSQVGGTNTGELFFGEGSRLTVL.

The DNA of the CDR3 is TGCAGCGTTCATCTGCCCGGGAATAGTCCCGGGGAGCTGTTTTTT. Protein sequence: CSVHLPGNSPGELFF. The rearrangement links TRBV29-1 to TRBJ2-2, with D possibly matching TRBD2 (5 bases). Trimming stripped 5 bases from V and 6 bases from J, with 19 bases between. The germline V gene has CDR1 SQVTM and CDR2 ANQGSEA. CDR3 length: 15 amino acids.

This chain connects TRBV28 to TRBJ2-3; 9 nucleotides line up with TRBD2. V was clipped by 5 bases and J by 4 bases; unmatched bases: 13. Germline V gene data show CDR1 as MDHEN and CDR2 as SYDVKM. The CDR3 sequence is 17 residues long. The CDR3 DNA follows: TGTGCCAGCAGTCGACCATCGGGACTAGCATATGCAGATACGCAGTATTTT. It translates to CASSRPSGLAYADTQYF.

The rearrangement joins TRBV27 to TRBJ1-4, with 11 bases lining up with TRBD1. The V gene's germline CDR1 is MNHEY and CDR2 SMNVEV (reference sequence). CDR3 length: 14 residues. The V gene end was trimmed by 4 bases and the J gene end by 5 bases; junction bases not matched to a gene: 0. The CDR3 DNA is TGTGCCAGCAGTTGGACAGGGGGCAATGAAAAACTGTTTTTT. It is translated as CASSWTGGNEKLFF.

V gene TRBV14 combines with J gene TRBJ2-7; TRBD2 matches at 9 bases. The CDR3 length is 15 residues. The germline V gene has CDR1 SGHDN and CDR2 FVKESK. V dropped 4 bases and J dropped 1; count of bases not matched to a gene: 5. CDR3 in amino acids: CASSPGLAESYEQYF. The CDR3 region has the DNA TGTGCCAGCAGCCCGGGACTAGCCGAGTCCTACGAGCAGTACTTC.

The V call is TRBV5-5, the J call TRBJ2-7, with D possibly being TRBD2 (5 bases). This CDR3 spans 13 amino acids. The V gene lost 6 bases and the J gene lost 3 bases, with 13 bases spanning the gap. CDR1 and CDR2 from the germline V gene are SGHKS and YYEKEE (reference sequence). CDR3 region: CASTSPRGYEQYF. The CDR3, as DNA: TGTGCCAGCACTTCCCCACGGGGCTACGAGCAGTACTTC.

The CDR3 DNA reads TGTGCCAGCAGCCCCTCCCTAACGGAGACCCAGTACTTC. Translating gives CASSPSLTETQYF. The chain links TRBV7-9 to TRBJ2-5; D gene unclear. Trimming took 5 bases from V and 5 from J, leaving 12 bases between them. CDR1 and CDR2 (germline): SEHNR, FQNEAQ (reference sequence). The CDR3 loop spans 13 amino acids. The full variable domain, rest sourced from reference TRBV7-9 and TRBJ2-5, is DTGVSQNPRHKITKRGQNVTFRCDPISEHNRLYWYRQTLGQGPEFLTYFQNEAQLEKSRLLSDRFSAERPKGSFSTLEIQRTEQGDSAMYLCASSPSLTETQYFGPGTRLLVL.

The V and J genes are TRBV13 and TRBJ2-7; possible D gene TRBD2, 5 bases. The CDR3 consists of 18 residues. Trimming took off 5 bases at V and 0 bases at J, with 23 bases between the two ends. Germline V CDR1 and CDR2: PRHDT, FYEKMQ (reference sequence). The CDR3 DNA reads as TGTGCCAGCAGCCCCTCCCCGGGATGGGGAGCCTCCTCCTACGAGCAGTACTTC. Protein: CASSPSPGWGASSYEQYF. Full variable domain (missing parts from reference TRBV13 and TRBJ2-7): AAGVIQSPRHLIKEKRETATLKCYPIPRHDTVYWYQQGPGQDPQFLISFYEKMQSDKGSIPDRFSAQQFSDYHSELNMSSLELGDSALYFCASSPSPGWGASSYEQYFGPGTRLTVT.

This chain connects TRBV6-6 to TRBJ2-7, with TRBD2 matching 10 bases. The CDR3 runs to 14 residues. Germline CDR1 is MNHNY and CDR2 is SVGAGI (reference sequence). The V segment lost 7 bases and the J segment 0 bases; nucleotides outside the gene matches: 3. CDR3 protein: CASKVAGGSYEQYF. The CDR3 region has the DNA TGTGCCAGCAAGGTAGCGGGAGGCTCCTACGAGCAGTACTTC.